This record concerns one T cell receptor beta chain sequence. Its antigen is not identified. The sample originates from a study of cytomegalovirus exposure and HLA in healthy donors. Primers: 60 Vbeta forward and 13 Jbeta reverse. The assay was immunoSEQ multiplex PCR, and TCRdb's table has in-frame clones only and misses some. This table holds tens of thousands of clones, about three quarters found once. CDR3 length: 14 residues. Germline lookup yields CDR1 SGHNT and CDR2 YYREEE (reference sequence). Between the trimmed V and J ends, which lost 4 bases and 3 bases, there was a span of 14 bases. Broader study findings: Most of the TCR beta V segments (in an earlier analysis) were productive either about 87% or about 30% of the time.

The sequencing input was PBMCs. The source is a woman in her thirties in good health and CMV-seropositive. This chain uses TRBV5-4 with TRBJ2-7, with D tentatively TRBD1 (7 bases). The CDR3 reads CASSPGDRSYEQYF. The CDR3 coding sequence is TGTGCCAGCAGCCCGGGGGACAGAAGCTACGAGCAGTACTTC.